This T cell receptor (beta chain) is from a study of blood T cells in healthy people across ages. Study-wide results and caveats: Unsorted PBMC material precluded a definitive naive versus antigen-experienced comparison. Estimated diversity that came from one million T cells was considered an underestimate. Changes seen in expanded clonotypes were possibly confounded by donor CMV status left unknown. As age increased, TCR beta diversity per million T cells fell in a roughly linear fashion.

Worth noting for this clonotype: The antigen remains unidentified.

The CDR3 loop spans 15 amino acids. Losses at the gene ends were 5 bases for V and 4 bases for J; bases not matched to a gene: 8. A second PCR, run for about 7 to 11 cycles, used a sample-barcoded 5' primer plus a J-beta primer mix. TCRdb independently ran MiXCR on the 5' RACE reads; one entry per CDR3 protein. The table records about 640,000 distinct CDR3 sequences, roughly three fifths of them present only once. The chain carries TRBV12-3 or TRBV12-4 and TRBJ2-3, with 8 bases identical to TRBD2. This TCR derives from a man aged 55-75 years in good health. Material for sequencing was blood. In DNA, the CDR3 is TGTGCCAGCAGTCGGGGGGGACTTGGGGCAGATACGCAGTATTTT. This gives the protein CASSRGGLGADTQYF.